The clone carrying this T cell receptor (beta chain) was seen at least ten times. Noted time point: newly diagnosed GD, antithyroid drugs for less than 3 months. Isolated PBMC RNA provided the starting material for the TCR library. Assembly of TCR beta libraries relied on iRepertoire HTBI primers together with Arm-PCR of CDR3 regions. Via MiXCR, TCRdb re-called the multiplex PCR reads, giving one row per CDR3 protein. The table records 250,000 or so distinct CDR3 sequences, around 18% of them present only once. The record originates from a study of regulatory T cells in long-lasting Graves disease. The CDR3 runs to 14 residues. V lost 4 bases and J lost 0, with 7 bases in between. CDR1 SGHTA and CDR2 FQGNSA come from the germline V gene. This sample also belongs to another study, concerning T cells in Graves' hyperthyroidism and ophthalmopathy.

This TCR came from a woman aged 30 to 39 with Graves disease. The chain recombines TRBV7-2 with TRBJ1-3; no firm D call. The sample consisted of peripheral blood mononuclear cells (PBMCs), taken at new diagnosis, from a patient treated with antithyroid drugs. This chain's CDR3 is CASSSGYSGNTIYF. CDR3 in DNA: TGTGCCAGCAGCTCCGGGTACTCTGGAAACACCATATATTTT.